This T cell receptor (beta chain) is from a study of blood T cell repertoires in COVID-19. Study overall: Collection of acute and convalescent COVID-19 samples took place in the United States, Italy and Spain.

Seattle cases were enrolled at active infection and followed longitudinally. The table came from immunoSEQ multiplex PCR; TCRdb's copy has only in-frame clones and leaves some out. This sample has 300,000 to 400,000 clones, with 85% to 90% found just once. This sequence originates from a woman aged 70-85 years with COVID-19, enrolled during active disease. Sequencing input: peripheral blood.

The CDR3 spells CASSLQGARNTEAFF. The CDR3 DNA reads as TGTGCCAGCAGCCTACAGGGGGCCAGGAACACTGAAGCTTTCTTT. The chain joins TRBV5-8 to TRBJ1-1; 9 nucleotides align to TRBD1. Germline V gives CDR1 SGHTS, CDR2 YDEGEE. The CDR3 runs 15 residues. With V trimmed by 4 bases and J by 1 base, 5 bases remained unmatched. The full variable domain, in which reference TRBV5-8 and TRBJ1-1 provide the parts outside the CDR3, is EAGVTQSPTHLIKTRGQQATLRCSPISGHTSVYWYQQALGLGLQFLLWYDEGEERNRGNFPPRFSGRQFPNYSSELNVNALELEDSALYLCASSLQGARNTEAFFGQGTRLTVV.